These 32 T cell receptor beta chains came from one sample sequenced in a study of T cell repertoires in cytomegalovirus infection. Each CDR3 protein gets one entry after TCRdb re-called the reads with MiXCR. The table has some 800,000 distinct CDR3 sequences, over 25% seen once; the top ten hold 9.5% to 15%. Antigens of these TCRs are unknown. The sequencing used cultured CD8+ T cells from PBMCs, collected from culture after CMV antigen stimulation. These receptors came from a human donor in good health (CMV status not recorded). Some clones in this sample may be carry-over from other donors' samples.

This clonotype was detected only a few times. V is TRBV7-3 and J is TRBJ1-1, with unresolved D. The length of the CDR3 is 14 residues. Germline V lookup: CDR1 SGHTA, CDR2 FQGTGA. V gave up 1 base and J gave up 4 bases, with 10 bases separating them. The CDR3 protein is CASSLNPGGTEAFF. CDR3 nucleotide sequence: TGTGCCAGCAGCTTAAACCCCGGAGGCACTGAAGCTTTCTTT. Full variable domain (remainder filled in from reference TRBV7-3 and TRBJ1-1): GAGVSQTPSNKVTEKGKYVELRCDPISGHTALYWYRQSLGQGPEFLIYFQGTGAADDSGLPNDRFFAVRPEGSVSTLKIQRTERGDSAVYLCASSLNPGGTEAFFGQGTRLTVV.

This clonotype appeared once. The chain uses TRBV10-3 and TRBJ1-2; D gene unclear. The CDR3 runs to 14 residues. Deletions cut 0 bases from V and 5 bases from J, with 10 bases between. CDR1 is ENHRY, CDR2 SYGVKD, per germline. CDR3 sequence (DNA): TGTGCCATCAGTGAGTCACCAAGGCAATATGGCTACACCTTC. This gives the protein CAISESPRQYGYTF.

This clonotype was found a few times. The rearrangement uses TRBV27 and TRBJ2-1; TRBD2 aligns across 9 bases. V gave up 2 bases and J gave up 8 bases; unmatched junction bases: 4. Germline V gene lookup returns CDR1 MNHEY and CDR2 SMNVEV (reference sequence). CDR3 size: 14 residues. The CDR3 spells CASSLGTSLYEQFF. The CDR3 DNA follows: TGTGCCAGCAGTTTAGGGACTAGCTTATATGAGCAGTTCTTC.

The chain joins TRBV28 to TRBJ1-5; a possible D gene is TRBD1 (5 bases). Germline V gene sequence: CDR1 MDHEN, CDR2 SYDVKM. V was clipped by 5 bases and J by 5 bases, with 19 bases between them. The CDR3 is 16 residues long. DNA of the CDR3: TGTGCCAGCAGTCCGCTTGGGGGGAGGACCGATCAGCCCCAGCATTTT. It codes for CASSPLGGRTDQPQHF.

This clonotype was seen a few times. The gene calls are TRBV4-3 and TRBJ1-1; no reliable D call. The CDR3 contains 15 residues. Germline-derived CDR1 and CDR2 are LGHNA and YSLEER. Trimming cost V 1 base and J 5 bases, with 14 bases left between them. This CDR3 reads CASSQAGRAGTEAFF. The DNA of the CDR3 is TGCGCCAGCAGCCAAGCCGGGAGGGCAGGAACTGAAGCTTTCTTT.

This clonotype appeared many times. The chain recombines TRBV7-8 with TRBJ2-7; D unresolved. Per the germline V gene, CDR1 is SGHVS and CDR2 is FQNEAQ. The CDR3 has 14 amino acids. V dropped 5 bases and J dropped 0 bases, with 11 bases sitting between them. The CDR3 protein is CASSLSSNSYEQYF. As DNA, the CDR3 is TGTGCCAGCAGCCTATCATCGAACTCCTACGAGCAGTACTTC.

This clonotype was counted between two and nine times. This sequence joins TRBV29-1 and TRBJ2-3; 7 nucleotides match TRBD2. This CDR3 has 18 residues. J was trimmed by 0 bases and V by 3 bases; bases with no gene match: 15. Germline loops: CDR1 SQVTM, CDR2 ANQGSEA. The CDR3 nucleotides read TGCAGCGTTGATGGTGAAAGCGGGGTTGAGGCTAGCACAGATACGCAGTATTTT. Translation: CSVDGESGVEASTDTQYF.

CDR3 nucleotide sequence: TGTGCCAGCAGTCACCTGAGCTCGCAGCCGCCGGCCTACGAGCAGTACTTC. Its protein is CASSHLSSQPPAYEQYF. The rearrangement uses TRBV6-7 and TRBJ2-7; the D is unclear. TRBV6-7 is treated as an ORF (open reading frame) with a function not yet certain. CDR3 length: 17 amino acids. The V and J ends lost 5 bases and 2 bases respectively, with 22 bases between them.

Remarks on this clonotype: A much larger clone is a single base away; this may be a read error. This chain links TRBV7-2 with TRBJ2-5; 9 bases are a match to TRBD2. CDR1 and CDR2 (germline): SGHTA, FQGNSA. There are 14 residues in the CDR3. Losses at the gene ends were 1 base for V and 4 bases for J; bases not matched to a gene: 1. CDR3 residues: CASSLELAGETQYF. CDR3 in DNA: TGTGCCAGCAGCTTAGAACTAGCGGGAGAGACCCAGTACTTC.

This clonotype was seen at least ten times. The chain is built from TRBV12-3 or TRBV12-4 and TRBJ2-7; TRBD1 aligns across 7 bases. This CDR3 region has 13 residues. The junction had 2 bases not matched to a gene; V was cut back by 4 bases and J by 2 bases. The CDR3 DNA reads as TGTGCCAGCAGTTGGGACAGAACCTACGAGCAGTACTTC. Its protein product is CASSWDRTYEQYF.

The chain employs TRBV27 and TRBJ2-7; unclear D gene. The CDR3 extends over 11 amino acids. CDR1 is MNHEY, CDR2 SMNVEV, per germline (reference sequence). Trimming took 8 bases from V and 6 from J, leaving 11 bases between them. DNA for the CDR3: TGTGCCAGCCGTTCCGGGTTCGAGCAGTACTTC. It codes for CASRSGFEQYF.

The J gene is TRBJ1-1, the V gene TRBV2; maybe TRBD1 (6 bases). There are 14 residues in the CDR3. Germline values: CDR1 SNHLY, CDR2 FYNNEI. Trimming took off 0 bases at V and 7 bases at J, with 12 bases between the two ends. This chain's CDR3 is CASSEALGQYEAFF. The CDR3 bases are TGTGCCAGCAGTGAAGCCTTAGGACAGTATGAAGCTTTCTTT. The full variable domain, in which reference TRBV2 and TRBJ1-1 provide the parts outside the CDR3, is EPEVTQTPSHQVTQMGQEVILRCVPISNHLYFYWYRQILGQKVEFLVSFYNNEISEKSEIFDDQFSVERPDGSNFTLKIRSTKLEDSAMYFCASSEALGQYEAFFGQGTRLTVV.

This clonotype was detected only a few times. The chain joins TRBV7-9 to TRBJ2-1, with a tentative D call TRBD1 (5 bases). Germline V lookup: CDR1 SEHNR, CDR2 FQNEAQ (reference sequence). The V and J ends lost 3 bases and 1 base respectively, with 19 bases between them. CDR3 length equals 18 residues. CDR3 in DNA: TGTGCCAGCAGCTTGTGGCCGACAGAGCTCCTTTCCTACAATGAGCAGTTCTTC. It encodes CASSLWPTELLSYNEQFF.

This clonotype has only one observation. The V gene is TRBV20-1, the J gene TRBJ1-5; 9 positions match TRBD1. V was pared by 3 bases and J by 10 bases, with 19 bases of the junction left unmatched. This CDR3 spans 17 amino acids. Germline V gives CDR1 DFQATT, CDR2 SNEGSKA (reference sequence). CDR3 sequence: CSASSGTGYGIDRPQHF. CDR3 DNA: TGCAGTGCTAGCTCTGGGACAGGGTACGGGATAGATCGACCCCAGCATTTT.

The chain has TRBV12-3 or TRBV12-4 and TRBJ2-1, with a possible D match to TRBD2 (7 bases). This CDR3 comprises 17 residues. Trimming took 0 bases from V and 2 from J, leaving 14 bases between them. CDR3 amino acids: CASSLARRGPPYNEQFF. CDR3 DNA sequence: TGTGCCAGCAGTTTAGCGCGGCGGGGGCCCCCCTACAATGAGCAGTTCTTC.

This clonotype was detected a few times. V and J are TRBV2 and TRBJ2-1, with a possible D match to TRBD1 (5 bases). Germline V CDR1 and CDR2: SNHLY, FYNNEI. The CDR3 has 13 residues. V shed 9 bases and J shed 4 bases, with 13 bases lying between them. CDR3 sequence: CASITDTYNEQFF. The CDR3, as DNA: TGTGCCAGTATTACGGACACTTACAATGAGCAGTTCTTC.

This sequence joins TRBV7-9 and TRBJ2-3; 11 bases map to TRBD2. The CDR3 sequence is 17 residues long. The trim removed 5 bases at V and 2 bases at J, leaving 9 bases unmatched. The germline V gene encodes CDR1 SEHNR and CDR2 FQNEAQ (reference sequence). This chain's CDR3 is CASSPGTSGTYTDTQYF. The CDR3 DNA is TGTGCCAGCAGCCCGGGGACTAGCGGTACTTACACAGATACGCAGTATTTT.

The chain is built from TRBV28 and TRBJ1-1; 7 positions match TRBD1. The CDR3 is 14 amino acids. V trimming: 0 bases; J trimming: 6 bases; junction bases outside the gene matches: 4. Germline V gene sequence: CDR1 MDHEN, CDR2 SYDVKM. The CDR3, as DNA: TGTGCCAGCAGTTTATGGCAGGGGGAGTCTGAAGCTTTCTTT. This encodes CASSLWQGESEAFF.

The chain recombines TRBV19 with TRBJ2-2; D not resolved. Deletions cut 0 bases from V and 7 bases from J, with 6 bases between. This CDR3 contains 13 residues. Germline CDR1 is LNHDA and CDR2 is SQIVND (reference sequence). The CDR3 loop reads CASSIEGFGELFF. The CDR3 coding sequence is TGTGCCAGTAGTATAGAAGGTTTCGGGGAGCTGTTTTTT.

This clonotype occurred a few times. The rearrangement links TRBV6-5 to TRBJ2-7, with a weak D call TRBD2 (5 bases). CDR1 MNHEY and CDR2 SVGAGI come from the germline V gene. The CDR3 has 15 amino acids. V gave up 0 bases and J gave up 0 bases, with 9 bases separating them. CDR3 residues: CASSYSREISYEQYF. The CDR3 region has the DNA TGTGCCAGCAGTTACTCGAGGGAAATCTCCTACGAGCAGTACTTC.

This clonotype was seen repeatedly, ten times or more. The chain uses TRBV4-1 and TRBJ1-1; TRBD1 aligns across 7 bases. V lost 3 bases and J lost 1; bases outside the gene matches: 11. This CDR3 comprises 17 residues. From germline, CDR1 is MGHRA and CDR2 YSYEKL. CDR3 sequence: CASSHTYPGTANTEAFF. For the CDR3, the DNA is TGCGCCAGCAGCCACACATATCCGGGGACAGCGAACACTGAAGCTTTCTTT.

This clonotype was observed a few times. The chain uses TRBV7-8 and TRBJ2-2; D ambiguous. Looked up from germline, CDR1 is SGHVS and CDR2 is FQNEAQ. Trimming shortened V by 8 bases and J by 2 bases, and 9 bases separated the two germline ends. The CDR3 loop spans 13 amino acids. The CDR3 nucleotides are TGTGCCAGCCTCCGTGGTAACACCGGGGAGCTGTTTTTT. It is translated as CASLRGNTGELFF. The variable domain in full, completed from reference TRBV7-8 and TRBJ2-2, reads GAGVSQSPRYKVAKRGQDVALRCDPISGHVSLFWYQQALGQGPEFLTYFQNEAQLDKSGLPSDRFFAERPEGSVSTLKIQRTQQEDSAVYLCASLRGNTGELFFGEGSRLTVL.

Points on this clonotype: One end of the junction fails to match germline, which may point to a read error. V is TRBV7-6 and J is TRBJ2-2; 15 nucleotides agree with TRBD2. Germline values: CDR1 SGHVS, CDR2 FNYEAQ. CDR3 length: 18 residues. The CDR3 spells CASSSGLAGGLRAGELFF. Here the CDR3 DNA reads TGTGCTAGCAGCTCGGGACTAGCGGGGGGCCTTCGTGCCGGGGAGCTGTTTTTT.

The chain links TRBV7-6 to TRBJ1-2; TRBD1 is a possible D gene (6 bases). Germline V gives CDR1 SGHVS, CDR2 FNYEAQ. V was pared by 5 bases and J by 9 bases, with 16 bases between. The CDR3 contains 13 residues. CDR3 bases: TGTGCCAGCAGCCGAACAGGGTCTGGAAGCTACACCTTC. It codes for CASSRTGSGSYTF.

The chain couples TRBV6-2 or TRBV6-3 to TRBJ2-1; 10 bases align to TRBD2. Germline CDR1 reads MNHEY; CDR2 reads SVGEGT. V was clipped by 2 bases and J by 0 bases; unmatched bases: 10. This CDR3 has 19 residues. In DNA, the CDR3 is TGTGCCAGCAGTTACCTCGGGTCTAGCGGGGGAAGCTCCTACAATGAGCAGTTCTTC. Its translation: CASSYLGSSGGSSYNEQFF.

The sample holds a few counts of this clonotype. The rearrangement links TRBV27 to TRBJ2-3; TRBD2 is a possible D gene (5 bases). Germline loops: CDR1 MNHEY, CDR2 SMNVEV (reference sequence). V was pared by 4 bases and J by 0 bases, with 14 bases between. CDR3 length equals 16 residues. CDR3 nucleotides: TGTGCCAGCAGTTCCCACGAGGGAAAGAGCACAGATACGCAGTATTTT. It translates to CASSSHEGKSTDTQYF.

The J gene is TRBJ2-4, the V gene TRBV28; D gene uncertain. CDR1 is MDHEN, CDR2 SYDVKM, per germline. Trimming cost V 7 bases and J 3 bases, with 13 bases left between them. The CDR3 loop spans 14 amino acids. CDR3 in DNA: TGTGCCAGCACTTTGGGGTTAGGCAAAAACATTCAGTACTTC. This codes for CASTLGLGKNIQYF.

This clonotype was counted between two and nine times. The rearrangement uses TRBV7-2 and TRBJ1-1; D uncertain. CDR3 length: 12 residues. V gave up 8 bases and J gave up 4 bases, with 11 bases separating them. Germline CDR1 SGHTA, CDR2 FQGNSA. The CDR3 nucleotides read TGTGCCAGCGGCTGGAGCAGCACTGAAGCTTTCTTT. Its protein is CASGWSSTEAFF.

The V and J genes are TRBV7-6 and TRBJ1-3; D possibly corresponds to TRBD1 (5 bases). From germline, CDR1 is SGHVS and CDR2 FNYEAQ. V was cut by 2 bases and J by 2 bases, with 13 bases left in between. CDR3 length: 16 residues. The CDR3 loop is CASSLTGTYPGNTIYF. CDR3 DNA sequence: TGTGCCAGCAGCTTAACCGGGACGTATCCTGGAAACACCATATATTTT.

This clonotype was seen at least ten times. This chain joins TRBV7-6 and TRBJ2-1; TRBD2 agrees at 13 bases. This CDR3 has 21 amino acids. V was pared by 2 bases and J by 5 bases, with 18 bases of the junction left unmatched. Germline V lookup: CDR1 SGHVS, CDR2 FNYEAQ. In nucleotides, the CDR3 is TGTGCCAGCAGCTTACCCTCTTCGACTAGCGGGGGGTCCCCATCGGACAATGAGCAGTTCTTC. Amino acids: CASSLPSSTSGGSPSDNEQFF.

This clonotype was counted a few times. This rearrangement joins TRBV9 to TRBJ2-3; no definite D call. Trimming cost V 3 bases and J 4 bases, with 9 bases left between them. Per germline, CDR1 SGDLS and CDR2 YYNGEE. CDR3 length equals 13 residues. CDR3 loop: CASSAFMADTQYF. The CDR3 DNA reads as TGTGCCAGCAGCGCCTTTATGGCAGATACGCAGTATTTT.

The chain uses TRBV20-1 and TRBJ2-3, with 13 bases aligning to TRBD2. The CDR3 totals 15 residues. The V gene end was trimmed by 7 bases and the J gene end by 0 bases; junction bases not matched to a gene: 4. CDR1 and CDR2 from the germline V gene are DFQATT and SNEGSKA (reference sequence). The CDR3, as DNA: TGCAGTGGACTAGCGGGGGGACCTAGCACAGATACGCAGTATTTT. It encodes CSGLAGGPSTDTQYF.